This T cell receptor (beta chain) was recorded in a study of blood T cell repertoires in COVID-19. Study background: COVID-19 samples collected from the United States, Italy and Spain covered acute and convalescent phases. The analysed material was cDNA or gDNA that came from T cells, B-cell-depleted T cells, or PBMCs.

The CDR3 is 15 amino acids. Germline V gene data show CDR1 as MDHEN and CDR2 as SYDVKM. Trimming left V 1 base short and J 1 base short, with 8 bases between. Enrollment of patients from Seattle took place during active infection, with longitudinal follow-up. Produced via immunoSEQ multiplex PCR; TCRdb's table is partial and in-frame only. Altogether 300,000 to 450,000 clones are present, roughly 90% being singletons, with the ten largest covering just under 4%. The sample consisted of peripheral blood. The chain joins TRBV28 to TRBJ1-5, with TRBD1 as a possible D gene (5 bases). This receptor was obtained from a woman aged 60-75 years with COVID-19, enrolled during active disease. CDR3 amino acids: CASSLLQGSNQPQHF. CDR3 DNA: TGTGCCAGCAGTTTATTGCAGGGCAGCAATCAGCCCCAGCATTTT.